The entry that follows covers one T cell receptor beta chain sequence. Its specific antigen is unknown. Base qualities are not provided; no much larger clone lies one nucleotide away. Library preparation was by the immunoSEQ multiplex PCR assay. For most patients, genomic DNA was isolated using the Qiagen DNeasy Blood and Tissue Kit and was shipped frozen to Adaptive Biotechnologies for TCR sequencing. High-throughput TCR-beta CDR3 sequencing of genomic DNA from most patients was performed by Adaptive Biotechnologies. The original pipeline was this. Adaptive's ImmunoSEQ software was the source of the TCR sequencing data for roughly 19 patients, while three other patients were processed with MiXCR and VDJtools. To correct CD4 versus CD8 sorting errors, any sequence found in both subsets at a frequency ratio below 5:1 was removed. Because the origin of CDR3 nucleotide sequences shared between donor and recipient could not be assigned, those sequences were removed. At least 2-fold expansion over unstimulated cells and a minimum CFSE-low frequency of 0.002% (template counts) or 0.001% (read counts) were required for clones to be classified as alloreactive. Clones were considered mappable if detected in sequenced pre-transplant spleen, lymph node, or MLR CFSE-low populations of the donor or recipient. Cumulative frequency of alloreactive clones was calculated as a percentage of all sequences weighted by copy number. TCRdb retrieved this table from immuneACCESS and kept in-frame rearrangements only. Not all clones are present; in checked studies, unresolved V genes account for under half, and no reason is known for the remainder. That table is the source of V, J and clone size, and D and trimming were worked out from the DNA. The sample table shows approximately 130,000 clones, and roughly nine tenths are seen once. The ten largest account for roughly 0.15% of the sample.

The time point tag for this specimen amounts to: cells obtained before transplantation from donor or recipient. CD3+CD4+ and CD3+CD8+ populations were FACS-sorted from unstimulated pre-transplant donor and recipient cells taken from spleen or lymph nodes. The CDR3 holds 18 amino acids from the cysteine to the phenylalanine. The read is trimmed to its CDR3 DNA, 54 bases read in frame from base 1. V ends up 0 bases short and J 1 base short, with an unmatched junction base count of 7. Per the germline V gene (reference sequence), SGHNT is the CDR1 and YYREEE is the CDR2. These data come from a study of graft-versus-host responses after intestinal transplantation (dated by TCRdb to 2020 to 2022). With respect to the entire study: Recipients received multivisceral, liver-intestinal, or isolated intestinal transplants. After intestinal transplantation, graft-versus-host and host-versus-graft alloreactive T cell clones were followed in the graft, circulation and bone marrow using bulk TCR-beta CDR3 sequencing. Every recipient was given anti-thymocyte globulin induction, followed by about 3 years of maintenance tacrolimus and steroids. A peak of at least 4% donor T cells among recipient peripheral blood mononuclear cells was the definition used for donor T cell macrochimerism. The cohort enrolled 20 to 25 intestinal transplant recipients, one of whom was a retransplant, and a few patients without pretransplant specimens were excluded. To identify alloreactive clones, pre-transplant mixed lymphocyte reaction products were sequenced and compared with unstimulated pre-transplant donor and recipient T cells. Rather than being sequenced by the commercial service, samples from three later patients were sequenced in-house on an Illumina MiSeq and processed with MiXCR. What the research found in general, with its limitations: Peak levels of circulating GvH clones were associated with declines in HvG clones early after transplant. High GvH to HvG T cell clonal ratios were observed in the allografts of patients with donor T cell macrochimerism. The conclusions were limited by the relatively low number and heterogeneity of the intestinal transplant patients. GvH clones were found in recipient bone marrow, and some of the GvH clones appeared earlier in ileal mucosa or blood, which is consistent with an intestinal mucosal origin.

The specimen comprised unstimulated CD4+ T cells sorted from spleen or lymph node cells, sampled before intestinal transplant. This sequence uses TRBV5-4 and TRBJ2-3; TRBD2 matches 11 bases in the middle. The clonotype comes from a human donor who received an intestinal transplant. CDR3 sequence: CASSLVLLAGGRTDTQYF. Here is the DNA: TGTGCCAGCAGCTTGGTCCTGCTAGCGGGGGGCCGCACAGATACGCAGTATTTT.